This TCR beta chain came from a study of regulatory T cells in long-lasting Graves disease. The time point is: newly diagnosed GD, antithyroid drugs for less than 3 months. Following extraction of RNA from PBMCs, that RNA was used to make the TCR library. This clonotype was counted many times. The CDR3 is 11 amino acids. With 7 bases removed from V and 6 bases from J, the gap between germline ends came to 8 bases. Germline loops: CDR1 MNHEY, CDR2 SMNVEV (reference sequence). Construction of TCR beta libraries relied on iRepertoire HTBI primers and on Arm-PCR targeting CDR3 regions. TCRdb re-called the multiplex PCR reads with MiXCR, one entry per CDR3 protein. In the table there are around 400,000 distinct CDR3 sequences, roughly a sixth of which are singletons.

The chain has TRBV27 and TRBJ2-3; no firm D call. This TCR came from a female donor with Graves disease. The specimen comprised peripheral blood mononuclear cells (PBMCs), sampled at new diagnosis, from a patient treated with antithyroid drugs. The CDR3 DNA reads as TGTGCCAGCATCATGGGGGATACGCAGTATTTT. Amino acid sequence: CASIMGDTQYF.